Listed here is a single TCR beta chain. Assay used: immunoSEQ multiplex PCR; TCRdb lists only in-frame clones, some missing. The sample has about 260,000 clones; more than 90% are singletons. Germline CDR1 reads SGDLS; CDR2 reads YYNGEE. The V end lost 4 bases, the J end lost 4 bases, and 11 bases lay between the germline ends. This CDR3 is 13 amino acids long. These data come from a study of blood T cell repertoires in COVID-19. The TCR originated in a person between 18 and 30 years old with COVID-19, enrolled during active disease. The chain couples TRBV9 to TRBJ1-1; D uncertain. Sequencing was performed on peripheral blood. The CDR3 DNA follows: TGTGCCAGCAGCCCCAGTTCGGGCACTGAAGCTTTCTTT. Its protein is CASSPSSGTEAFF. Supplemented by reference TRBV9 and TRBJ1-1, the full variable domain reads DSGVTQTPKHLITATGQRVTLRCSPRSGDLSVYWYQQSLDQGLQFLIQYYNGEERAKGNILERFSAQQFPDLHSELNLSSLELGDSALYFCASSPSSGTEAFFGQGTRLTVV.